This T cell receptor beta chain derives from a study of T cells in women clearing cervical HPV infection. Overall study: For cases, blood was sampled a median approximately 150 days after lesion detection, interquartile range roughly 80 to 200 days.

Average input was roughly 1,100 ng genomic DNA for immunoSEQ TCR beta CDR3 amplification. Only in-frame clones appear in the TCRdb table, and some are missing; sequencing was by immunoSEQ multiplex PCR. This sample's clone table lists 49,000 or so clones. A word on this clone: The CDR3 goes on 3 residues after the read ends, and that part is filled in from the germline J gene.

There are 12 residues in the CDR3. V lost 1 base, J lost 7 bases, and 7 bases lay in between. The germline V gene encodes CDR1 MNHNS and CDR2 SASEGT. The sequenced sample was blood buffy coat. The sequence came from a woman between 18 and 69 years old with a cervical HPV16 infection that either progressed to CIN3+ or cleared (not recorded which). This rearrangement joins TRBV6-1 to TRBJ1-2, with a possible D match to TRBD1 (5 bases). CDR3 bases read: TGTGCCAGCAGTGAAGGGGGACTTGGC. Protein: CASSEGGLG. The complete CDR3 reads CASSEGGLGYTF.